This T cell receptor beta chain was recovered during a study of tissue T cells after allogeneic stem cell transplantation. Documented time point: mouse harvest day 7 after allogeneic transplant. Each mouse received 10^7 T-cell-depleted marrow cells plus 10^6 splenic CD5+ T cells by tail vein. V gave up 3 bases and J gave up 1 base, with 11 bases separating them. The CDR3 is made up of 15 amino acids. CDR1 is KGHPV, CDR2 FQNQEV, per germline (reference sequence). Using immunoSEQ multiplex PCR, the repertoire was profiled, and TCRdb retains in-frame clones only, with some absent. The sample includes roughly 9,000 clones, approximately 50% seen only once; the top ten take more than 7%. In regard to this clone: The gene symbols are mouse symbols. The read gets to within 1 residue of the CDR3 end, and the germline J gene fills in the rest.

The V and J genes are TRBV26 and TRBJ2-4; either TRBD1 or TRBD2 may supply D (6 bases each). This clonotype was obtained from a female BALB/c mouse given C57BL/6 T cells with graft-versus-host disease after an allogeneic hematopoietic cell transplant. Sequencing was done on a sample of gut tissue. CDR3 bases read: TGTGCCAGCAGTCTAATTGGGGGCGGTCAAAACACCTTGTAC. Protein product: CASSLIGGGQNTLY. The whole CDR3 is CASSLIGGGQNTLYF.